The clone carrying this T cell receptor (beta chain) appeared many times. Its antigen is not known. Unique molecular identifiers were present on cDNA, and template switching added a universal primer site. TCRdb called the 5' RACE reads again in MiXCR, with one record for every CDR3 protein. The sample shows under 300,000 distinct CDR3 sequences, about an eighth of them seen only once. Healthy Caucasians made up all donors. V lost 3 bases to trimming and J lost 4 bases, with 18 bases between them. Germline V gene data show CDR1 as MNHEY and CDR2 as SMNVEV (reference sequence). The CDR3 loop spans 17 amino acids. These data originate in a study of identical twins. Study-level results: Twin pairs had excess sharing that was weaker in beta out-of-frame sequences. Interpretation of the results relied on cross-sectional statistical analysis and not on following the same donors.

These data were likewise used in another study, on yellow fever vaccine responses in identical twins.

The chain joins TRBV27 to TRBJ2-2; D not resolved. The origin of this receptor is a young woman in good health. The sample comprised memory (CD45RO+) T cells sorted from blood. The CDR3 spells CASSLRLHASVTGELFF. The CDR3 DNA reads TGTGCCAGCAGTTTGCGTTTACACGCCTCCGTCACCGGGGAGCTGTTTTTT.